The sequence of this T cell receptor beta chain was determined in a study of vaccination effects on CD4 cells after COVID-19. Study results and caveats: From healthy vaccinees, only 1 of 255 vaccine-induced clones also reacted to common cold coronaviruses. Both infection-induced and vaccine-induced clones contracted markedly at late post-vaccination timepoints.

Before any sequencing was done, the ViraFEST assay used viral peptide pools to expand antigen-specific CD4+ T cells. Isolation of CD4+ T cells took place after 10 to 11 days of culture. Recipients of the vaccine had no prior SARS-CoV-2 infection and negative nucleocapsid antibodies. They grew a few million PBMC in each well, adding 10 IU/ml IL-2 and approximately 10 ug/ml peptides. Cells had half their medium changed to IL-2 medium on days 3 and 7. TCRdb's table, derived via immunoSEQ multiplex PCR, lists solely in-frame clones and lacks some. Here the sample spans some 65,000 clones, approximately 76% being singletons. Worth noting for this clone: As yet, its antigen is unknown.

The germline V gene encodes CDR1 SGHAT and CDR2 FQDESV (reference sequence). V trimming: 5 bases; J trimming: 5 bases; junction bases outside the gene matches: 11. CDR3 length: 16 residues. The source was CD4+ T cells from PBMCs cultured with HCoV-NL63 spike peptides, collected before COVID-19 vaccination. The sequence was obtained from a human donor who received a COVID-19 vaccine. The V and J genes are TRBV11-1 and TRBJ2-5, with 10 nucleotides matching TRBD1. CDR3 DNA sequence: TGTGCCAGCAGCCCTGGACAGGGGGTAACGGGGGAGACCCAGTACTTC. It yields the protein CASSPGQGVTGETQYF.